This T cell receptor beta chain is from a study of CD8+ T cells in alopecia areata. At the level of the study: Those treated were given oral tofacitinib at 5 to 10 mg twice daily.

This sample's treatment: oral pan-JAK inhibitor, 5-10 mg twice daily. It was from PBMCs that CD4+ and CD8+ T cells were sorted. Study-level results: Under tofacitinib, numerous expanded lesional clonotypes remained detectable in scalp and blood.

TCR sequencing used cDNA made by reverse transcription of extracted RNA. Only in-frame clones appear in the TCRdb table, and some are missing; sequencing was by immunoSEQ multiplex PCR. The data contain over 35,000 clones, roughly 92% of them singletons. Details on this clone: The antigen is not known.

Germline assignment: CDR1 MGHRA and CDR2 YSYEKL. The CDR3 has 15 amino acids. With 0 bases removed from V and 2 bases from J, the gap between germline ends came to 10 bases. The sample consisted of CD8+ T cells sorted from blood, taken at week 24, from a patient treated with tofacitinib. The rearrangement joins TRBV4-1 to TRBJ2-5, with D tentatively TRBD1 or TRBD2 (5 bases each). This receptor was taken from a human donor with alopecia areata. CDR3 sequence reads: CASSQEGRTQETQYF. The CDR3 DNA follows: TGCGCCAGCAGCCAAGAGGGGCGGACTCAAGAGACCCAGTACTTC.